Listed below are T cell receptor beta chains from one sample, sequenced in a study of spatial heterogeneity in lung cancer. TCRdb re-called the 5' RACE reads with MiXCR, one entry per CDR3 protein. Counted here are approximately 49,000 distinct CDR3 sequences, approximately 5% occurring once; the ten biggest clones make up more than 9.5%. The starting material was PBMCs, obtained at surgery. The receptors were gathered from a male donor with early-stage non-small cell lung cancer. Both conserved end residues are part of each CDR3. The order of the fields is clone size, J gene, D gene, V gene, CDR3 protein, CDR3 DNA. A D gene is named only where the DNA matches it firmly. For some rows the clone size is stated as once, few or many, or as a class when expanded; others skip it.

size: many; J: TRBJ2-7; D: -; V: TRBV20-1; CDR3: CSARGTVDEQYF; DNA: TGCAGTGCTAGAGGGACTGTAGACGAGCAGTACTTC
size: few; J: TRBJ1-1; D: TRBD1; V: TRBV15; CDR3: CATSRGRDREAFF; DNA: TGTGCCACCAGCAGGGGCCGGGACAGAGAAGCTTTCTTT
size: many; J: TRBJ2-1; D: TRBD2; V: TRBV5-1; CDR3: CASSPTSGNGYEQFF; DNA: TGCGCCAGCAGCCCGACTAGCGGGAATGGCTATGAGCAGTTCTTC
size: many; J: TRBJ2-5; D: -; V: TRBV11-2; CDR3: CASSLVMGTQYF; DNA: TGTGCCAGCAGCTTAGTCATGGGGACCCAGTACTTC
size: many; J: TRBJ2-1; D: TRBD2; V: TRBV20-1; CDR3: CSATSGRADEQFF; DNA: TGCAGTGCTACTAGCGGGAGAGCGGATGAGCAGTTCTTC
size: many; J: TRBJ2-1; D: -; V: TRBV5-6; CDR3: CASSLGVPNEQFF; DNA: TGTGCCAGCAGCTTGGGGGTTCCCAATGAGCAGTTCTTC
size: few; J: TRBJ2-1; D: TRBD1; V: TRBV20-1; CDR3: CSARLSGTGRFNEQFF; DNA: TGCAGTGCCAGACTCTCCGGGACAGGGAGATTCAATGAGCAGTTCTTC
size: many; J: TRBJ2-3; D: TRBD2; V: TRBV4-3; CDR3: CASSQREVSTDTQYF; DNA: TGCGCCAGCAGCCAGCGGGAGGTTAGCACAGATACGCAGTATTTT
size: -; J: TRBJ1-4; D: TRBD1; V: TRBV6-5; CDR3: CASSSTGGEKLFF; DNA: TGTGCCAGCAGCTCGACAGGGGGAGAAAAACTGTTTTTT
size: many; J: TRBJ2-3; D: -; V: TRBV10-2; CDR3: CASKQGTDTQYF; DNA: TGCGCCAGCAAACAGGGCACAGATACGCAGTATTTT
size: many; J: TRBJ2-5; D: -; V: TRBV7-9; CDR3: CASSPLGGQETQYF; DNA: TGTGCCAGCAGCCCGCTAGGCGGGCAGGAGACCCAGTACTTC